This entry lists 27 T cell receptor beta chains sequenced from one sample in a study of blood T cell repertoires in COVID-19. The repertoire was sequenced with immunoSEQ multiplex PCR; TCRdb's copy has only in-frame clones and lacks some. The data hold approximately 170,000 clones, with more than 65% observed a single time. Sequencing used peripheral blood. These receptors were obtained from a man in his 70s with active or convalescent COVID-19.

This chain uses TRBV27 with TRBJ1-1; TRBD1 matches 9 bases. V lost 8 bases, J lost 8 bases, and 0 bases stayed unmatched. Germline values: CDR1 MNHEY, CDR2 SMNVEV (reference sequence). The CDR3 length is 10 residues. The CDR3 protein is CASGTGEAFF. For the CDR3, the DNA is TGTGCCAGCGGGACAGGGGAAGCTTTCTTT.

This clone was detected only once. The chain links TRBV11-2 to TRBJ2-1, with D maybe TRBD2 (6 bases). Germline values: CDR1 SGHAT, CDR2 FQNNGV. The CDR3 is made up of 17 amino acids. V was shortened by 5 bases and J by 2 bases, with 19 bases between the two germline ends. The CDR3 DNA reads as TGTGCCAGCAGCGATCGAGACCGGGGGAGCCCCTACAATGAGCAGTTCTTC. Residues: CASSDRDRGSPYNEQFF. The full variable domain, with the rest looked up from reference TRBV11-2 and TRBJ2-1, is EAGVAQSPRYKIIEKRQSVAFWCNPISGHATLYWYQQILGQGPKLLIQFQNNGVVDDSQLPKDRFSAERLKGVDSTLKIQPAKLEDSAVYLCASSDRDRGSPYNEQFFGPGTRLTVL.

The rearrangement uses TRBV7-9 and TRBJ2-7; the D is unclear. V was shortened by 2 bases and J by 2 bases, with 10 bases between the two germline ends. The CDR3 runs 14 residues. Germline CDR1 and CDR2: SEHNR and FQNEAQ (reference sequence). The CDR3 nucleotides read TGTGCCAGCAGCTTAATTGAACAGACCTACGAGCAGTACTTC. The encoded protein is CASSLIEQTYEQYF.

This clone was detected only once. The chain joins TRBV6-6 to TRBJ1-5; 7 nucleotides match TRBD1. V shed 6 bases and J 4 bases; nucleotides not matched to a gene: 6. Germline CDR1 reads MNHNY; CDR2 reads SVGAGI (reference sequence). CDR3 length: 14 residues. CDR3 nucleotide sequence: TGTGCCAGCAGGCGGGACAGCGAGAATCAGCCCCAGCATTTT. Its translation is CASRRDSENQPQHF.

This sequence joins TRBV28 and TRBJ1-1; TRBD1 matches 7 bases. The CDR3 runs 20 residues. V shed 1 base and J 5 bases; nucleotides not matched to a gene: 22. Germline lookup yields CDR1 MDHEN and CDR2 SYDVKM. CDR3 bases: TGTGCCAGCAGTTTATTTGCGACAGGGAAAACTCAGGGGTATAGAACTGAAGCTTTCTTT. This sequence encodes CASSLFATGKTQGYRTEAFF.

With regard to this clone: The same CDR3 is also encoded by other DNA sequences in this sample. The chain links TRBV4-1 to TRBJ1-1; possibly TRBD1 for D (5 bases). The CDR3 extends over 15 amino acids. V gave up 3 bases and J gave up 0 bases, with 11 bases separating them. Germline V gene lookup returns CDR1 MGHRA and CDR2 YSYEKL. The CDR3 region is CASSQGGGLNTEAFF. The CDR3 DNA is TGCGCCAGCAGCCAGGGGGGAGGACTGAACACTGAAGCTTTCTTT.

The chain is built from TRBV7-9 and TRBJ1-3; 10 bases are shared with TRBD1. Germline V gene lookup returns CDR1 SEHNR and CDR2 FQNEAQ (reference sequence). V trimming: 5 bases; J trimming: 3 bases; junction bases outside the gene matches: 4. The CDR3 covers 15 residues. CDR3 protein: CASSLGTGVGNTIYF. The CDR3 bases are TGTGCCAGCAGCCTAGGGACAGGGGTTGGAAACACCATATATTTT.

The J gene is TRBJ2-2, the V gene TRBV5-4, with 8 nucleotides matching TRBD1. The CDR3 has 15 residues. V dropped 3 bases and J dropped 6; count of bases not matched to a gene: 7. Per the germline V gene, CDR1 is SGHNT and CDR2 is YYREEE (reference sequence). CDR3 amino acids: CASSSKTGDPGELFF. CDR3 coding DNA: TGTGCCAGCAGCTCTAAGACAGGGGATCCCGGGGAGCTGTTTTTT.

The J gene is TRBJ1-4, the V gene TRBV2; D not resolved. The CDR3 contains 13 residues. V was clipped by 7 bases and J by 3 bases, with 9 bases between them. Per the germline V gene, CDR1 is SNHLY and CDR2 is FYNNEI. The CDR3, as DNA: TGTGCCAGCACCGGGTCGTCTAATGAAAAACTGTTTTTT. It is translated as CASTGSSNEKLFF.

DNA of the CDR3: TGTGCCAGTAGTCTAGGGGGGACAGGGAGATTAGAGACCCAGTACTTC. Translating gives CASSLGGTGRLETQYF. The chain combines TRBV19 with TRBJ2-5; 9 bases map to TRBD1. Germline CDR1 reads LNHDA; CDR2 reads SQIVND (reference sequence). The CDR3 runs 16 residues. Trimming cost V 5 bases and J 4 bases; bases outside gene matches: 11.

The CDR3 protein is CASSPTTGQPQHF. DNA for the CDR3: TGTGCCAGCAGTCCAACAACAGGCCAGCCCCAGCATTTT. V gene TRBV27 combines with J gene TRBJ1-5; D is possibly TRBD1 (5 bases). CDR1 and CDR2 from the germline V gene are MNHEY and SMNVEV (reference sequence). The V end lost 5 bases, the J end lost 7 bases, and 12 bases lay between the germline ends. The CDR3 sequence is 13 residues long.

J is TRBJ2-5 and V is TRBV9; D is possibly TRBD2 (6 bases). This CDR3 has 16 residues. CDR1 is SGDLS and CDR2 is YYNGEE in the germline V gene. The V end was cut by 3 bases, the J end by 4 bases, with 19 bases between. The CDR3 loop reads CASSAEAGHLGETQYF. For the CDR3, the DNA is TGTGCCAGCAGCGCCGAGGCGGGGCACCTGGGAGAGACCCAGTACTTC.

The gene calls are TRBV7-2 and TRBJ2-7; tentatively, D is TRBD1 (6 bases). The CDR3 has 15 residues. Germline V CDR1 and CDR2: SGHTA, FQGNSA. V was clipped by 1 base and J by 2 bases, with 12 bases between them. CDR3: CASSLGTVTAYEQYF. The CDR3 DNA reads as TGTGCCAGCAGCTTAGGGACAGTAACTGCCTACGAGCAGTACTTC.

This clone was counted between two and nine times. The chain couples TRBV30 to TRBJ1-1; perhaps TRBD1 as D (6 bases). The germline CDR1 and CDR2 sequences are GTSNPN and SVGIG (reference sequence). There are 12 residues in the CDR3. V was clipped by 5 bases and J by 1 base, with 8 bases between them. This chain's CDR3 is CAWDRSNTEAFF. The CDR3 coding sequence is TGTGCCTGGGACAGGTCGAACACTGAAGCTTTCTTT.

This clone was recorded a few times. A read error may produce the germline difference seen at one junction end. V usage is TRBV2 and J usage is TRBJ2-7; 7 bases line up with TRBD1. The CDR3 contains 15 residues. In germline, CDR1 is SNHLY, CDR2 FYNNEI. CDR3 bases: TGTGCCAGCAGGGAAGCCGGGACAGCCTCCTACGAGCAGTACTTC. It codes for CASREAGTASYEQYF.

The J gene is TRBJ2-3, the V gene TRBV7-2; D gene uncertain. With 1 base removed from V and 2 bases from J, the gap between germline ends came to 4 bases. The CDR3 runs to 13 residues. Germline V gene lookup returns CDR1 SGHTA and CDR2 FQGNSA. The CDR3 region is CASSLDYTDTQYF. CDR3 bases: TGTGCCAGCAGCTTAGACTACACAGATACGCAGTATTTT.

J is TRBJ2-7 and V is TRBV19; no definite D call. This CDR3 has 11 amino acids. Trimming left V 5 bases short and J 5 bases short, with 7 bases between. Germline V gene lookup returns CDR1 LNHDA and CDR2 SQIVND (reference sequence). The CDR3 sequence is CASSLGDEQYF. CDR3 in DNA: TGTGCCAGTAGTCTCGGAGACGAGCAGTACTTC. The complete variable domain, with remaining parts taken from reference TRBV19 and TRBJ2-7, reads DGGITQSPKYLFRKEGQNVTLSCEQNLNHDAMYWYRQDPGQGLRLIYYSQIVNDFQKGDIAEGYSVSREKKESFPLTVTSAQKNPTAFYLCASSLGDEQYFGPGTRLTVT.

The chain uses TRBV5-1 and TRBJ1-3; 10 positions match TRBD1. From germline, CDR1 is SGHRS and CDR2 YFSETQ. The length of the CDR3 is 15 residues. V gave up 4 bases and J gave up 6 bases; unmatched junction bases: 7. The CDR3 region is CASSAGGQGTNTIYF. CDR3 nucleotide sequence: TGCGCCAGCAGCGCGGGGGGACAGGGGACAAACACCATATATTTT.

The rearrangement joins TRBV4-3 to TRBJ2-1; tentatively, D is TRBD2 (5 bases). This CDR3 region has 15 residues. With 3 bases removed from V and 0 bases from J, the gap between germline ends came to 9 bases. Germline loops: CDR1 LGHNA, CDR2 YSLEER. The CDR3 sequence is CASSHGVSSYNEQFF. CDR3 sequence (DNA): TGCGCCAGCAGCCACGGGGTGAGCTCCTACAATGAGCAGTTCTTC.

This chain links TRBV7-2 with TRBJ2-2; D is uncertain. This CDR3 has 14 residues. The germline V gene has CDR1 SGHTA and CDR2 FQGNSA. The V end lost 7 bases, the J end lost 2 bases, and 11 bases lay between the germline ends. The CDR3 loop is CASKKERNTGELFF. The CDR3 DNA is TGTGCCAGCAAGAAGGAGCGAAACACCGGGGAGCTGTTTTTT.

The V gene is TRBV5-1, the J gene TRBJ2-1, with unresolved D. V lost 0 bases and J lost 4, with 5 bases in between. The V gene's germline CDR1 is SGHRS and CDR2 YFSETQ. CDR3 length: 13 residues. The CDR3 is CASSLVQYNEQFF. DNA of the CDR3: TGCGCCAGCAGCTTGGTACAATACAATGAGCAGTTCTTC.

For the CDR3, the DNA is TGTGCCAGCAGTTCACCAGGGGGAGAAGAGACCCAGTACTTC. Its protein product is CASSSPGGEETQYF. The gene calls are TRBV28 and TRBJ2-5; 7 bases map to TRBD1. The germline CDR1 and CDR2 sequences are MDHEN and SYDVKM. The CDR3 contains 14 residues. Germline trimming cut 4 bases from V and 3 bases from J; bases unmatched to any gene: 5.

The genes are TRBV7-8 and TRBJ2-7; D possibly corresponds to TRBD1 (6 bases). Trimming stripped 3 bases from V and 3 bases from J, with 9 bases between. The V gene's germline CDR1 is SGHVS and CDR2 FQNEAQ. CDR3 length: 13 amino acids. For the CDR3, the DNA is TGTGCCAGCAGCTTTACACAGGGCTACGAGCAGTACTTC. It encodes CASSFTQGYEQYF.

This rearrangement joins TRBV24-1 to TRBJ2-1, with 7 nucleotides matching TRBD2. This CDR3 region has 15 residues. Unmatched junction bases numbered 7, after V lost 3 bases and J lost 6 bases. Germline V gives CDR1 KGHDR, CDR2 SFDVKD. The CDR3 sequence is CATSDRQAGLNEQFF. The CDR3, as DNA: TGTGCCACCAGTGATAGGCAAGCGGGGCTCAATGAGCAGTTCTTC.

This clone was seen once. V usage is TRBV7-6 and J usage is TRBJ2-2; 9 nucleotides line up with TRBD2. Germline CDR1 reads SGHVS; CDR2 reads FNYEAQ. The CDR3 is made up of 17 amino acids. V was pared by 3 bases and J by 3 bases, with 8 bases of the junction left unmatched. In nucleotides, the CDR3 is TGTGCCAGCAGCTTGCGGGAGGGCCTAGGCGACACCGGGGAGCTGTTTTTT. Translation gives CASSLREGLGDTGELFF.

This sequence joins TRBV5-1 and TRBJ1-1; D gene ambiguous. The V and J ends lost 4 bases and 0 bases respectively, with 7 bases between them. Germline-derived CDR1 and CDR2 are SGHRS and YFSETQ. The CDR3 runs 13 residues. The DNA for the CDR3 is TGCGCCAGCAGCGATCAGGTGAACACTGAAGCTTTCTTT. Amino acid sequence: CASSDQVNTEAFF. The full variable domain, with the rest looked up from reference TRBV5-1 and TRBJ1-1, is KAGVTQTPRYLIKTRGQQVTLSCSPISGHRSVSWYQQTPGQGLQFLFEYFSETQRNKGNFPGRFSGRQFSNSRSEMNVSTLELGDSALYLCASSDQVNTEAFFGQGTRLTVV.

V is TRBV7-3 and J is TRBJ1-2; 7 bases align to TRBD1. In germline, CDR1 is SGHTA, CDR2 FQGTGA. J lost 7 bases, V lost 2 bases, and 7 bases had no gene match. There are 14 residues in the CDR3. The CDR3 spells CASSLVGGDIGYTF. The CDR3 DNA reads as TGTGCCAGCAGCTTAGTAGGGGGCGATATTGGCTACACCTTC.